This TCR beta chain was recorded in a study of shared clonotypes between healthy human individuals. Study in general: Each donor's CD8 memory used one plate, CD8 naive two, each CD4 subset three.

Turning to this clone: The antigen is unknown.

Clones were read by immunoSEQ multiplex PCR, and TCRdb kept only the in-frame ones, dropping some. The table includes 2 million or so clones, roughly 95% detected once. Study conclusions and caveats: Investigators expected sequencing depth to affect clonotype sharing among donors.

The naive CD8 fraction comprised CD45RO-negative cells positively selected for CCR7 and excluded terminally differentiated effector memory CD45RA+ cells. Germline V CDR1 and CDR2: MGHRA, YSYEKL. Germline trimming cut 4 bases from V and 3 bases from J; bases unmatched to any gene: 5. This CDR3 spans 15 amino acids. This receptor was identified in a man aged 18 to 29 in good health. The rearrangement links TRBV4-1 to TRBJ1-2, with 10 bases that match TRBD1. The sequencing sample was made of naive CD8+ T cells sorted from blood. The CDR3 reads CASSLRQGADYGYTF. The CDR3 coding sequence is TGCGCCAGCAGCCTCCGACAGGGGGCGGACTATGGCTACACCTTC.